The T cell receptor (beta chain) under discussion was sequenced for a study of blood T cell repertoires in COVID-19 (dated by TCRdb to the early 2020s). Background on the whole study: Collaborator samples came from the United States, Italy and Spain and covered acute and convalescent phases of COVID-19. The prospective study material was composed of cDNA or gDNA derived from T cells, B-cell-depleted T cells, or PBMCs. The dataset comprised deeply sampled blood TCRbeta repertoires from subjects exposed to, actively infected with, or recovered from COVID-19. The repertoires were made available in a free public database intended to serve as a resource for research on the immune response to SARS-CoV-2. The samples were drawn from two sources: the first 160 participants of the ongoing ImmuneRACE study, and 950 to 1,500 subjects contributed by 6 global collaborators. Nearly every sample came with metadata listing a de-identified subject ID, COVID-19 status, age in years and sex. Where HLA class I and class II types were available, the types were taken from metadata supplied by the sample provider, not from assay-based typing. Broader findings and caveats from the paper: The amount of clinical and demographic metadata varied by source and participant and was provided uncurated.

Comment on this clone: Its antigen remains undetermined. Per-base qualities were not stored, and no clone one base away is much larger.

TCRbeta CDR3 regions were amplified from genomic DNA by means of the immunoSEQ Assay, a bias-controlled multiplex PCR. In the original analysis: Nucleated cell counts per sample were estimated from amplification of reference gene primers within the assay. Sequence reads were collapsed and filtered to measure the absolute abundance of every unique TCRbeta CDR3 rearrangement. For each sample, productive Simpson clonality was calculated as the square root of Simpson's diversity index across productive rearrangements. TCRdb provides this immuneACCESS table in a form limited to in-frame rearrangements. Some clones are lacking; in checked studies, under half of them reflect an unresolved V gene, and why the rest are absent is not known. From that table come the V and J calls and clone size; the DNA was used to work out D and trimming. This sample comprises approximately 180,000 clones, around nine tenths of them detected only once. The ten largest account for approximately 4.4% of the sample.

As encoded in the germline V gene, CDR1 is KGHSH while CDR2 is LQKENI. The V end loses 6 bases and the J end loses 2 bases, and a stretch of 12 bases separates them. The CDR3 holds 14 amino acids from the cysteine to the phenylalanine. CDR3 DNA only is kept here, 42 bases in frame from base 1. Collaborating institutions collected whole blood in K2EDTA tubes following their own protocols. For TCRbeta analysis, collaborators shipped samples in one of three forms: frozen whole blood, isolated PBMCs, or DNA extracted from either of those sample types. The rearrangement joined TRBV18 to TRBJ2-3; the D gene remains uncertain. Material for sequencing was peripheral blood. The clonotype was recovered from a human donor in a cohort sampled during active COVID-19. The bases are TGTGCCAGCTCGCGGCCGGAGTACACAGATACGCAGTATTTT. Translation gives CASSRPEYTDTQYF.